The text below deals with one T cell receptor beta chain. Its antigen is undetermined. Just one base apart from a much larger clone, this may be a read error. This record comes from a study of glioma-infiltrating T cells. Study conclusions and caveats: Tissue-blood divergence was below expectation in non-neoplastic patients, above in gliomas. Only very few CDR3 sequences appeared in both tissue and blood.

Amplification of TCR alpha and beta CDR3 regions from RNA used iRepertoire nested multiplex PCR. For one-step reverse transcription and amplification, about 85-400 ng of tissue mRNA or PBMC total RNA was used. TCRdb reprocessed the multiplex PCR reads via MiXCR and lists one record per CDR3 protein. The sample has 150,000 to 200,000 distinct CDR3 sequences; around 42% are singletons. CDR1 and CDR2 (germline): MNHEY, SVGAGI. This CDR3 comprises 11 residues. V and J are TRBV6-5 and TRBJ1-4; D is unresolved. The source material was glioma tissue, nonneoplastic brain tissue, or PBMCs (not recorded which). The TCR comes from a human donor with low-grade glioma or glioblastoma, undergoing nonglioma brain surgery, or in good health (not recorded which). In DNA form, the CDR3 reads TGTGCCAGCAGTTTGTCTGAAAAACCGTTTTTT. Translation: CASSLSEKPFF.